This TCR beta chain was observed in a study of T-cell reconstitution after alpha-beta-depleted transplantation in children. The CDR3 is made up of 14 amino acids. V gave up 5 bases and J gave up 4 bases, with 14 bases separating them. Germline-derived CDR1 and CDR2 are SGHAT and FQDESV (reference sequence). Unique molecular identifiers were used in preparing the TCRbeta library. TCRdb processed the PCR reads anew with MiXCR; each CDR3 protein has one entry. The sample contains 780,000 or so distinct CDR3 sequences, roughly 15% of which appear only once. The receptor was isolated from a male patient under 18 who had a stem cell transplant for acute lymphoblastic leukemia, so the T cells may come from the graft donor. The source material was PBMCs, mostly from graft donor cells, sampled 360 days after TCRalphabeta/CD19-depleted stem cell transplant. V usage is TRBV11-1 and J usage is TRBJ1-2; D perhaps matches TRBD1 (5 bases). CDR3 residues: CASSARDGFYGYTF. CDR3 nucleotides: TGTGCCAGCAGCGCCCGGGACGGTTTCTATGGCTACACCTTC.